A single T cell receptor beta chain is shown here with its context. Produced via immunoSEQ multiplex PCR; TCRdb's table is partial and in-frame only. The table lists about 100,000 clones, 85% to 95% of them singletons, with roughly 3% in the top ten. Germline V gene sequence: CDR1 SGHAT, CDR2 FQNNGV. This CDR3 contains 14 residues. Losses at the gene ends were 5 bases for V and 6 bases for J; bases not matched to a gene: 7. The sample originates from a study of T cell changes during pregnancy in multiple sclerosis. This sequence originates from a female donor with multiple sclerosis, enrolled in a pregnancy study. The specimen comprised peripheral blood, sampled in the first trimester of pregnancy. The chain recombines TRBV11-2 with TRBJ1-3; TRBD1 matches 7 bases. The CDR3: CASSTRQGQNTIYF. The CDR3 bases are TGTGCCAGCAGCACCAGACAGGGACAAAACACCATATATTTT.